The 31 T cell receptor beta chains given below trace back to one sample, sequenced in a study of blood T cells in healthy people across ages. The use of a sample-barcoded 5' primer and a J-beta primer mix characterized a second PCR of roughly 6 to 11 cycles. TCRdb analysed the 5' RACE reads with MiXCR anew, one entry per CDR3 protein. The sample includes 800,000 to 950,000 distinct CDR3 sequences, around 46% of them seen just once. Sequenced material: blood. These receptors all come from a man aged 25 to 45 in good health.

The chain has TRBV4-1 and TRBJ2-3; D is undetermined. The CDR3 has 18 residues. With 1 base removed from V and 0 bases from J, the gap between germline ends came to 17 bases. The germline gives CDR1 MGHRA, CDR2 YSYEKL. In nucleotides, the CDR3 is TGCGCCAGCAGCCAAGCCCAGGCGACCTCAACTAGCACAGATACGCAGTATTTT. This encodes CASSQAQATSTSTDTQYF.

The chain couples TRBV20-1 to TRBJ1-4, with D hard to call. There are 14 residues in the CDR3. Trimming took off 6 bases at V and 3 bases at J, with 14 bases between the two ends. In germline, CDR1 is DFQATT, CDR2 SNEGSKA (reference sequence). The CDR3 spells CSAREQRANEKLFF. The CDR3 DNA follows: TGCAGTGCGCGGGAACAGAGAGCTAATGAAAAACTGTTTTTT.

This chain links TRBV7-8 with TRBJ2-3; D perhaps matches TRBD2 (5 bases). CDR1 is SGHVS, CDR2 FQNEAQ, per germline. V shed 5 bases and J shed 1 base, with 13 bases lying between them. The CDR3 is made up of 15 amino acids. Written as DNA, the CDR3 is TGTGCCAGCAGCCCGAGGGCGAGACGCACAGATACGCAGTATTTT. The encoded protein is CASSPRARRTDTQYF.

The genes are TRBV7-2 and TRBJ2-1; D is perhaps TRBD1 (5 bases). The germline V gene encodes CDR1 SGHTA and CDR2 FQGNSA. The CDR3 is 15 residues long. V dropped 3 bases and J dropped 5 bases, with 14 bases sitting between them. CDR3 region: CASSFSRVGNNEQFF. CDR3 nucleotide sequence: TGTGCCAGCAGCTTTAGCAGGGTAGGTAACAATGAGCAGTTCTTC.

The sample holds one count of this clonotype. The chain is built from TRBV11-2 and TRBJ2-7, with D unresolved. Trimming pared 1 base from V and 0 bases from J, leaving 7 bases between. Looked up from germline, CDR1 is SGHAT and CDR2 is FQNNGV. The CDR3 sequence is 14 residues long. This CDR3 reads CASSLASASYEQYF. The DNA for the CDR3 is TGTGCCAGCAGCTTAGCCTCGGCCTCCTACGAGCAGTACTTC.

This clonotype was seen a single time. The chain couples TRBV30 to TRBJ2-7; D is unclear. V dropped 1 base and J dropped 0 bases, with 13 bases sitting between them. CDR3 length: 15 residues. Germline V CDR1 and CDR2: GTSNPN, SVGIG (reference sequence). The CDR3 DNA reads as TGTGCCTGGAGTGGGGTGACACGGGTCTCCTACGAGCAGTACTTC. Amino acids: CAWSGVTRVSYEQYF. The variable domain in full, completed from reference TRBV30 and TRBJ2-7, reads SQTIHQWPATLVQPVGSPLSLECTVEGTSNPNLYWYRQAAGRGLQLLFYSVGIGQISSEVPQNLSASRPQDRQFILSSKKLLLSDSGFYLCAWSGVTRVSYEQYFGPGTRLTVT.

This chain links TRBV28 with TRBJ1-1, with D unclear. The CDR3 is 12 amino acids. Per germline, CDR1 MDHEN and CDR2 SYDVKM. The V gene lost 4 bases and the J gene lost 5 bases, with 8 bases spanning the gap. This CDR3 is CASSWTRTEAFF. The DNA of the CDR3 is TGTGCCAGCAGTTGGACCAGGACTGAAGCTTTCTTT.

The V call is TRBV3-1, the J call TRBJ2-3; no clear D gene. The CDR3 totals 17 residues. With 0 bases removed from V and 2 bases from J, the gap between germline ends came to 15 bases. Per the germline V gene, CDR1 is LGHDT and CDR2 is YNNKEL (reference sequence). The CDR3 sequence is CASSQDPPGHPTDTQYF. The DNA for the CDR3 is TGTGCCAGCAGCCAAGATCCCCCCGGGCACCCCACAGATACGCAGTATTTT.

The CDR3 reads CASSPDRVDEKLFF. In DNA, the CDR3 is TGCGCCAGCAGCCCGGACAGGGTGGACGAAAAACTGTTTTTT. This chain uses TRBV5-1 with TRBJ1-4, with 8 positions matching TRBD1. V dropped 4 bases and J dropped 8; count of bases not matched to a gene: 7. Germline CDR1 is SGHRS and CDR2 is YFSETQ. The CDR3 runs 14 residues.

The rearrangement uses TRBV18 and TRBJ1-6; D remains ambiguous. CDR3 size: 17 residues. V lost 6 bases and J lost 3, with 18 bases in between. Germline V gene sequence: CDR1 KGHSH, CDR2 LQKENI. CDR3 bases: TGTGCCAGCTCCTACCAGGCGCCAAACAACTATAATTCACCCCTCCACTTT. Amino acid sequence: CASSYQAPNNYNSPLHF. The whole variable domain, remainder taken from reference TRBV18 and TRBJ1-6, is NAGVMQNPRHLVRRRGQEARLRCSPMKGHSHVYWYRQLPEEGLKFMVYLQKENIIDESGMPKERFSAEFPKEGPSILRIQQVVRGDSAAYFCASSYQAPNNYNSPLHFGNGTRLTVT.

The chain links TRBV11-3 to TRBJ1-1; 11 nucleotides match TRBD1. Germline assignment: CDR1 SGHNT and CDR2 YENEEA. After removal of 5 bases from V and 1 base from J, the junction contained 9 bases not matched to a gene. This CDR3 region has 17 residues. In DNA, the CDR3 is TGTGCCAGCAGCAAGTCGGACAGGGGGCGGGGGAACACTGAAGCTTTCTTT. Translation: CASSKSDRGRGNTEAFF.

The chain carries TRBV12-3 or TRBV12-4 and TRBJ2-7; 8 nucleotides match TRBD1. This CDR3 is built from 16 residues. The J segment lost 0 bases and the V segment lost 5 bases, leaving 9 bases of the junction unmatched. The CDR3, as DNA: TGTGCCAGCAGTACCTGGGGACAGGATAACTCCTACGAGCAGTACTTC. Its protein product is CASSTWGQDNSYEQYF.

This clonotype has a single count. This rearrangement joins TRBV5-1 to TRBJ2-5; TRBD2 agrees at 7 bases. Germline CDR1 is SGHRS and CDR2 is YFSETQ. CDR3 size: 11 residues. V dropped 5 bases and J dropped 11; count of bases not matched to a gene: 6. The CDR3 sequence is CASRRGDEQYF. The CDR3 region has the DNA TGCGCCAGCAGACGGGGGGATGAGCAGTACTTC.

The V call is TRBV6-5, the J call TRBJ2-1, with unresolved D. CDR1 and CDR2 from the germline V gene are MNHEY and SVGAGI. The length of the CDR3 is 15 residues. Trimming left V 0 bases short and J 0 bases short, with 6 bases between. Here the CDR3 reads CASSYSPVSYNEQFF. In nucleotides, the CDR3 is TGTGCCAGCAGTTACTCACCGGTCTCCTACAATGAGCAGTTCTTC.

The chain has TRBV19 and TRBJ1-2; D gene unclear. Trimming stripped 8 bases from V and 2 bases from J, with 9 bases between. Germline V gene data show CDR1 as LNHDA and CDR2 as SQIVND (reference sequence). This CDR3 comprises 12 residues. As DNA, the CDR3 is TGTGCCAGTGGGAGGCAAAACTATGGCTACACCTTC. Protein sequence: CASGRQNYGYTF.

V and J are TRBV24-1 and TRBJ2-5, with D perhaps matching TRBD2 (5 bases). The germline CDR1 and CDR2 sequences are KGHDR and SFDVKD. The V end was cut by 4 bases, the J end by 5 bases, with 13 bases between. The CDR3 consists of 14 residues. In nucleotides, the CDR3 is TGTGCCACCAGTGACCAGACACCGGGGGAGACCCAGTACTTC. It encodes CATSDQTPGETQYF.

The genes are TRBV20-1 and TRBJ2-1, with TRBD2 matching 8 bases. Germline loops: CDR1 DFQATT, CDR2 SNEGSKA (reference sequence). The CDR3 is made up of 16 amino acids. The V segment lost 4 bases and the J segment 0 bases; nucleotides outside the gene matches: 8. CDR3 nucleotide sequence: TGCAGTGCTAACCCCACGGGGGGGAGCTCCTACAATGAGCAGTTCTTC. Protein sequence: CSANPTGGSSYNEQFF.

The chain couples TRBV25-1 to TRBJ1-1; D is possibly TRBD1 (6 bases). Trimming pared 7 bases from V and 5 bases from J, leaving 14 bases between. The CDR3 contains 13 residues. From germline, CDR1 is MGHDK and CDR2 SYGVNS. DNA for the CDR3: TGTGCCAGCACTCGTGAGACAGGAACTGAAGCTTTCTTT. Translating gives CASTRETGTEAFF. Supplemented by reference TRBV25-1 and TRBJ1-1, the full variable domain reads EADIYQTPRYLVIGTGKKITLECSQTMGHDKMYWYQQDPGMELHLIHYSYGVNSTEKGDLSSESTVSRIRTEHFPLTLESARPSHTSQYLCASTRETGTEAFFGQGTRLTVV.

V usage is TRBV12-3 or TRBV12-4 and J usage is TRBJ1-5; perhaps TRBD1 as D (5 bases). This CDR3 is 12 amino acids long. V was clipped by 6 bases and J by 7 bases, with 10 bases between them. The CDR3: CASRMTDQPQHF. In nucleotides, the CDR3 is TGTGCCAGCAGGATGACAGACCAGCCCCAGCATTTT.

The chain links TRBV11-2 to TRBJ2-1; possibly TRBD2 for D (6 bases). CDR1 and CDR2 from the germline V gene are SGHAT and FQNNGV. This CDR3 contains 18 residues. V was clipped by 2 bases and J by 0 bases, with 17 bases between them. The CDR3 nucleotides read TGTGCCAGCAGCTTAAGCCGGGGTAGCGGTAGCTCCTACAATGAGCAGTTCTTC. Translating it yields CASSLSRGSGSSYNEQFF.

The chain recombines TRBV29-1 with TRBJ2-1; 7 bases align to TRBD1. The germline V gene has CDR1 SQVTM and CDR2 ANQGSEA. This CDR3 contains 12 residues. Unmatched junction bases numbered 3, after V lost 7 bases and J lost 3 bases. CDR3 protein: CSAGGDYNEQFF. Written as DNA, the CDR3 is TGCAGCGCAGGGGGAGACTACAATGAGCAGTTCTTC.

The chain is built from TRBV7-2 and TRBJ1-2; D is unresolved. V lost 4 bases and J lost 2, with 11 bases in between. The CDR3 loop spans 14 amino acids. Germline V gene data show CDR1 as SGHTA and CDR2 as FQGNSA. For the CDR3, the DNA is TGTGCCAGCAGCTCCACGGACGGAAACTATGGCTACACCTTC. It yields the protein CASSSTDGNYGYTF.

V is TRBV7-2 and J is TRBJ2-3; D unresolved. V was shortened by 5 bases and J by 1 base, with 10 bases between the two germline ends. Germline V gene data show CDR1 as SGHTA and CDR2 as FQGNSA. CDR3 size: 14 residues. CDR3 protein: CASSVVMGTDTQYF. The CDR3 DNA reads as TGTGCCAGCAGCGTAGTGATGGGCACAGATACGCAGTATTTT.

The CDR3 here is CSVEQIGETQYF. Here the CDR3 DNA reads TGCAGCGTTGAACAGATTGGCGAGACCCAGTACTTC. The V and J genes are TRBV29-1 and TRBJ2-7; D uncertain. The J call is doubtful: the DNA matches TRBJ2-5 better. This CDR3 region has 12 residues. The germline V gene has CDR1 SQVTM and CDR2 ANQGSEA.

The chain carries TRBV3-1 and TRBJ2-4; 8 bases are a match to TRBD2. This CDR3 is 11 amino acids long. V trimming: 5 bases; J trimming: 13 bases; junction bases outside the gene matches: 4. Per the germline V gene, CDR1 is LGHDT and CDR2 is YNNKEL (reference sequence). CDR3 nucleotides: TGTGCCAGCAGCTGGGGACTAGAGCAGTACTTC. This sequence encodes CASSWGLEQYF.

CDR3 protein: CASYVNTEAFF. CDR3 coding DNA: TGTGCCAGCTATGTAAACACTGAAGCTTTCTTT. The chain combines TRBV28 with TRBJ1-1, with D unclear. Germline lookup yields CDR1 MDHEN and CDR2 SYDVKM. V dropped 8 bases and J dropped 2 bases, with 6 bases sitting between them. This CDR3 is built from 11 residues. Full variable domain (rest looked up from reference TRBV28 and TRBJ1-1): DVKVTQSSRYLVKRTGEKVFLECVQDMDHENMFWYRQDPGLGLRLIYFSYDVKMKEKGDIPEGYSVSREKKERFSLILESASTNQTSMYLCASYVNTEAFFGQGTRLTVV.

This clonotype was detected once. A read error may explain this, as a much larger clone is one base away. CDR3 amino acids: CSIELDRGPYEQYF. CDR3 bases: TGCAGCATTGAATTGGACAGGGGGCCGTACGAGCAGTACTTC. The chain employs TRBV29-1 and TRBJ2-7; 11 bases match TRBD1. This CDR3 has 14 amino acids. In germline, CDR1 is SQVTM, CDR2 ANQGSEA.

In its sample, this clonotype was seen a few times. J is TRBJ1-2 and V is TRBV20-1; D remains ambiguous. V gave up 0 bases and J gave up 5 bases, with 10 bases separating them. Germline V gene data show CDR1 as DFQATT and CDR2 as SNEGSKA (reference sequence). The CDR3 is made up of 13 amino acids. DNA of the CDR3: TGCAGTGCTAGAGAGACAAGCGCTTATGGCTACACCTTC. Its protein is CSARETSAYGYTF.

This clonotype was detected ten times or more. V gene TRBV4-1 combines with J gene TRBJ1-1; TRBD1 agrees at 7 bases. The CDR3 extends over 16 amino acids. After removal of 4 bases from V and 2 bases from J, the junction contained 10 bases not matched to a gene. Germline V gene lookup returns CDR1 MGHRA and CDR2 YSYEKL. DNA for the CDR3: TGCGCCAGCAGCCCCCGACAGGGAACCCAAAACACTGAAGCTTTCTTT. It encodes CASSPRQGTQNTEAFF.

CDR3 nucleotide sequence: TGTGCCAGCAGTGCGCACGAATCGATCTCCTACGAGCAGTACTTC. It is translated as CASSAHESISYEQYF. This rearrangement joins TRBV6-1 to TRBJ2-7; D gene uncertain. Germline V lookup: CDR1 MNHNS, CDR2 SASEGT. The ends were cut back, 4 bases at V and 0 bases at J, with 13 bases in the middle. CDR3 size: 15 residues.

This clonotype was counted between two and nine times. The rearrangement links TRBV6-5 to TRBJ2-5; TRBD1 might be the D (5 bases). The CDR3 is 14 residues long. Trimming stripped 2 bases from V and 5 bases from J, with 12 bases between. Per the germline V gene, CDR1 is MNHEY and CDR2 is SVGAGI. The CDR3 DNA sequence: TGTGCCAGCAGTTACAGGCAGGGTTTGGAGACCCAGTACTTC. Translated: CASSYRQGLETQYF.